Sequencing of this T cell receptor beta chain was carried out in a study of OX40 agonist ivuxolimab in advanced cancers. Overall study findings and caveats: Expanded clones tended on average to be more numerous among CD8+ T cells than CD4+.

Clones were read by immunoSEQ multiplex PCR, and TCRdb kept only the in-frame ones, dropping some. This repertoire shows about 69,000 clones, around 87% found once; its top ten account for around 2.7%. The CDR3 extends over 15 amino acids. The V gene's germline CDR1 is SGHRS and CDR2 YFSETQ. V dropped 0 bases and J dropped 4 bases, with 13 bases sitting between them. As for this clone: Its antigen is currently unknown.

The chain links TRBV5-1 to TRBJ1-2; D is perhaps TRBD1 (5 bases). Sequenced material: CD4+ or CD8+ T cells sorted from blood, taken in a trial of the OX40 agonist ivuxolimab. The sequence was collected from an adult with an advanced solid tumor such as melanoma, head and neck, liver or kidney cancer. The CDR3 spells CASSLAGGVGYGYTF. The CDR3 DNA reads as TGCGCCAGCAGCTTGGCCGGAGGGGTAGGCTATGGCTACACCTTC.